The clone carrying this TCR beta chain was found a few times. Its target is not known. TCRdb itself ran the 5' RACE reads through MiXCR, one entry per CDR3 protein. This sample has 390,000 or so distinct CDR3 sequences; approximately 15% occur once, and the top ten carry roughly 21%. These data are taken from a study of T-cell memory formation after mild COVID-19. Overall study: TCR clusters were largely donor specific.

V lost 2 bases to trimming and J lost 6 bases, with 8 bases between them. This CDR3 comprises 13 residues. Looked up from germline, CDR1 is KGHDR and CDR2 is SFDVKD. Study-wide results and limits: The finding that pre-infection memory included some responding clones suggested that cross-reactive memory joined. Largely, contracting CD4+ clones fell within CM and EM, and contracting CD8+ clones within EMRA. Balance between CD4 and CD8 was seen in clones contracting day 15 to 85, and a CD4+ lean was seen in later expanders.

The specimen was PBMCs or a T cell subset sorted from them (not recorded which). This clonotype was obtained from a man aged 18 to 30 who had mild COVID-19 (a few samples of this study predate the infection). Cell type and time point are not known. The chain recombines TRBV24-1 with TRBJ2-3, with D hard to call. In DNA, the CDR3 is TGTGCCACCAGTGATTACCAGTGGGATACGCAGTATTTT. This gives the protein CATSDYQWDTQYF.